This is a list of T cell receptor beta chains from one sample in a study of T cell changes during pregnancy in multiple sclerosis. Clones were sequenced by immunoSEQ multiplex PCR, and TCRdb holds only the in-frame ones, with some missing. The data hold 40,000 or so clones, with roughly 91% observed a single time. Source: CD4+ T cells from peripheral blood mononuclear cells, taken after pregnancy. These receptor sequences come from a female donor in good health, enrolled as a control in a pregnancy study. Both conserved end residues are part of each CDR3. A D gene is named only where the DNA matches it firmly. Rows may omit the clone size; those that give it use once, few, many or a size class.

abundance,v_gene,d_gene,j_gene,CDR3aa,CDR3nt
.,TRBV19,TRBD2,TRBJ2-3,CASSQTSGGTDTQYF,TGTGCCAGTTCCCAGACTAGCGGGGGGACAGATACGCAGTATTTT
once,TRBV28,.,TRBJ2-1,CASSTPRGQFF,TGTGCCAGCTCTACACCGCGGGGGCAGTTCTTC
.,TRBV5-1,.,TRBJ1-2,CASSPDAGDRYGYTF,TGCGCCAGCAGCCCGGATGCAGGGGACCGCTACGGCTACACCTTC
.,TRBV19,.,TRBJ1-2,CASSRAGRSGYGYTF,TGTGCCAGTAGTCGGGCAGGGAGGTCAGGCTATGGCTACACCTTC
.,TRBV27,TRBD1,TRBJ2-2,CASISTGFTGELFF,TGTGCCAGCATTTCGACAGGGTTCACCGGGGAGCTGTTTTTT
.,TRBV7-2,.,TRBJ2-2,CASSLSHNPGELFF,TGTGCCAGCAGCTTAAGCCATAACCCCGGGGAGCTGTTTTTT
.,TRBV19,TRBD1,TRBJ1-2,CASSITDRILSYGYTF,TGTGCCAGTAGTATTACGGACAGGATCCTATCCTATGGCTACACCTTC
.,TRBV19,.,TRBJ1-2,CASSPGGGRNYGYTF,TGTGCCAGTAGCCCGGGGGGGGGAAGAAACTATGGCTACACCTTC
.,TRBV6-1,.,TRBJ1-3,CASDSAGNTIYF,TGTGCCAGCGACAGTGCCGGAAACACCATATATTTT
.,TRBV6-6,TRBD2,TRBJ2-1,CASTPLAGGPNEQFF,TGTGCCAGCACCCCACTAGCGGGGGGGCCGAATGAGCAGTTCTTC
.,TRBV27,TRBD1,TRBJ1-2,CASSEQGNYGYTF,TGTGCCAGCAGTGAACAGGGGAACTATGGCTACACCTTC
.,TRBV18,.,TRBJ2-7,CASSPGSGRTYEQYF,TGTGCCAGCTCCCCAGGGAGCGGGCGAACGTACGAGCAGTACTTC
.,TRBV11-3,TRBD2,TRBJ2-5,CASSQVTGGGPETQYF,TGTGCCAGCAGCCAAGTAACCGGGGGGGGTCCAGAGACCCAGTACTTC
.,TRBV6-6,.,TRBJ2-7,CASSPRTALSYEQYF,TGTGCCAGCAGCCCAAGGACAGCCCTCTCCTACGAGCAGTACTTC
.,TRBV19,.,TRBJ1-2,CASSIEGRRGYTF,TGTGCCAGTAGTATAGAGGGGCGGCGAGGCTACACCTTC
.,TRBV9,TRBD2,TRBJ2-7,CASSVGSGGFEQYF,TGTGCCAGCAGCGTCGGGAGCGGGGGATTCGAGCAGTACTTC
.,TRBV11-3,TRBD1,TRBJ2-1,CASSLGQGVGEQFF,TGTGCCAGCAGCCTGGGGCAGGGGGTAGGTGAGCAGTTCTTC
.,TRBV5-1,TRBD2,TRBJ2-3,CASSTRTSGGADTQYF,TGCGCCAGCAGTACTAGGACTAGCGGGGGGGCAGATACGCAGTATTTT
.,TRBV19,.,TRBJ2-4,CASSIDPGVANIQYF,TGTGCCAGTAGTATAGACCCCGGGGTGGCAAACATTCAGTACTTC
once,TRBV13,.,TRBJ2-1,CASSFGNEQFF,TGTGCCAGCAGCTTCGGTAACGAGCAGTTCTTC
.,TRBV2,.,TRBJ1-2,CASSGHHYGYTF,TGTGCCAGCAGTGGACACCACTATGGCTACACCTTC
.,TRBV6-5,.,TRBJ1-3,CASRPPGASGNTIYF,TGTGCCAGCAGGCCCCCGGGAGCCTCTGGAAACACCATATATTTT
.,TRBV5-4,TRBD1,TRBJ1-1,CASSRTGRADMNTEAFF,TGTGCCAGCAGCCGGACAGGGCGAGCCGATATGAACACTGAAGCTTTCTTT
.,TRBV7-2,TRBD2,TRBJ2-1,CASSLRTSGIFSNEQFF,TGTGCCAGCAGCTTGAGGACTAGCGGGATTTTTTCCAATGAGCAGTTCTTC
.,TRBV5-1,TRBD2,TRBJ2-1,CASTPGLAVTYNEQFF,TGCGCCAGCACCCCGGGACTAGCGGTGACCTACAATGAGCAGTTCTTC
.,TRBV7-6,TRBD2,TRBJ2-5,CASSSRGLAGDETQYF,TGTGCCAGCAGCTCCCGGGGACTAGCGGGAGATGAGACCCAGTACTTC
.,TRBV6-1,.,TRBJ2-2,CASRGGFTGELFF,TGTGCCAGCAGAGGCGGGTTCACCGGGGAGCTGTTTTTT
.,TRBV6-5,.,TRBJ2-1,CASMGASGYNEQFF,TGTGCCAGCATGGGGGCTAGCGGATACAATGAGCAGTTCTTC
.,TRBV27,TRBD2,TRBJ2-7,CASSSGLARSYEQYF,TGTGCCAGCAGTTCGGGACTAGCTCGCTCCTACGAGCAGTACTTC
.,TRBV11-3,.,TRBJ2-7,CASGNDRFAYEQYF,TGTGCCAGCGGAAACGACAGGTTCGCCTACGAGCAGTACTTC
.,TRBV7-8,TRBD1,TRBJ1-5,CASSLTGTGGNQPQHF,TGTGCCAGCAGCTTAACGGGGACAGGGGGAAATCAGCCCCAGCATTTT